The 15 T cell receptor gamma chains below come from one sample, sequenced in a study of γδ T cells in repeated Plasmodium falciparum infection. TCRdb re-called clones from the multiplex PCR reads using CATT. The repertoire has over 25,000 gamma-chain clones, 2.5% to 3.5% of them found once; the top ten carry approximately 33%. Vgamma9/Vdelta2+ and Vdelta2-negative gammadelta T cells were flow-sorted from PBMC for bulk sequencing. The sequencing input was gamma-delta T cells from blood. The receptors originated from a pool of human donors (malaria-infected and uninfected, not separated).

Many counts were recorded for this clone. A read error likely explains why the TCRdb protein, taken from a much larger clone, differs from this DNA's translation at residue 9; the protein shown is translated from the DNA. This chain links TRGV4 with TRGJP2. No J segment appears in TCRdb, so it was assigned here by matching the sequence to germline. The CDR3 extends over 15 amino acids. With V trimmed by 5 bases and J by 6 bases, 12 bases remained unmatched. CDR1 is EGSTGY and CDR2 is YDSYTSSV in the germline V gene. The CDR3 coding sequence is TGTGCCACCTGGGGGGGGAGGAGTGGTGATTGGATCAAGACGTTT. The encoded protein is CATWGGRSGDWIKTF.

This clone was counted many times. Only one base separates this from a far larger clonotype, so it likely reflects a read error. The chain links TRGV4 to TRGJ1 or TRGJ2. The CDR3 has 10 amino acids. Germline values: CDR1 EGSTGY, CDR2 YDSYTSSV. Trimming cost V 5 bases and J 8 bases; bases outside gene matches: 3. CDR3 nucleotides: TGTGCCACCTGGGGGCATAAGAAACTCTTT. This translates into CATWGHKKLF.

This clone was counted ten times or more. The protein TCRdb gives is from a much larger clone and does not agree with this DNA's translation at residue 9, likely a read error; the protein shown here comes from the DNA. The CDR3 reads CALGELGKRIKVF. The DNA for the CDR3 is TGTGCCTTGGGGGAGTTGGGCAAAAGAATCAAGGTATTT. The chain employs TRGV9 and TRGJP. Germline lookup yields CDR1 GITISATS and CDR2 ISYDGTV (reference sequence). This CDR3 is built from 13 residues.

As for this clone: TCRdb lists the protein of a much larger clone for this DNA, which differs at residue 3, so this is likely a read error; the protein given here is translated from the DNA itself. This rearrangement joins TRGV9 to TRGJ1 or TRGJ2. The J gene, missing from TCRdb, was assigned here through DNA to germline matching. The CDR3 totals 18 residues. Per germline, CDR1 GITISATS and CDR2 ISYDGTV (reference sequence). The DNA for the CDR3 is TGTGCCGTGTGGGTATCCATTTCCTACCTTAAACCTTATTATAAGAAACTCTTT. Protein sequence: CAVWVSISYLKPYYKKLF.

This clone was seen once. V is TRGV5 and J is TRGJ1 or TRGJ2. The J gene, absent from TCRdb, was called here by matching the DNA to germline. The V segment lost 0 bases and the J segment 1 base; nucleotides outside the gene matches: 12. The CDR3 covers 17 residues. Germline-derived CDR1 and CDR2 are VINAFY and YDVSNSKD. This CDR3 reads CATWDRRVNINYYKKLF. The CDR3, as DNA: TGTGCCACCTGGGACAGGCGAGTAAATATCAATTATTATAAGAAACTCTTT.

This clone occurred a few times. A far larger clone is off by one base, so a read error is likely. The rearrangement joins TRGV9 to TRGJP. Since TCRdb gives no J gene, matching the DNA to germline was used here to assign it. The CDR3 has 17 residues. Germline CDR1 is GITISATS and CDR2 is ISYDGTV (reference sequence). The CDR3 nucleotides read TGTGCCCTGTGGGAGTCTCACCAAGAGTTGGGCAAAAAAATCAAGGTATTT. This translates into CALWESHQELGKKIKVF.

This clone has only a few counts. A read error likely explains why the TCRdb protein, taken from a much larger clone, differs from this DNA's translation at residue 6; the protein shown is translated from the DNA. This rearrangement joins TRGV4 to TRGJ1 or TRGJ2. Matching the DNA to germline supplied the J gene, which TCRdb does not give. Trimming at V came to 3 bases and at J to 7 bases, leaving 9 bases not matched to a gene. This CDR3 comprises 13 residues. Germline V gene sequence: CDR1 EGSTGY, CDR2 YDSYTSSV. The CDR3 sequence: CATWDKPIYKKLF. The CDR3 DNA follows: TGTGCCACCTGGGATAAACCTATCTATAAGAAACTCTTT.

This clone was detected many times. The CDR3 sequence: CATWDGTTNYYKKLF. CDR3 in DNA: TGTGCCACCTGGGACGGTACTACTAATTATTATAAGAAACTCTTT. This rearrangement joins TRGV2 to TRGJ1 or TRGJ2. The CDR3 has 15 amino acids. With V trimmed by 1 base and J by 1 base, 7 bases remained unmatched. The germline V gene encodes CDR1 EGSNGY and CDR2 YDSYNSKV.

This clone was counted ten times or more. TCRdb's protein for this DNA is that of a much larger clone and differs from the translation at residue 8, likely a read error; the protein shown is the DNA translation. The sample holds other DNA sequences that translate to the same CDR3. The chain combines TRGV4 with TRGJ1 or TRGJ2. TCRdb is silent on the J gene; assignment here came from matching the DNA to germline. Unmatched junction bases numbered 4, after V lost 1 base and J lost 4 bases. Germline V gene data show CDR1 as EGSTGY and CDR2 as YDSYTSSV. CDR3 length equals 13 residues. The CDR3 DNA sequence: TGTGCCACCTGGGATGGTTCCTATTATAAGAAACTCTTT. It yields the protein CATWDGSYYKKLF.

This chain joins TRGV9 and TRGJP. The J gene is not listed in TCRdb, so it was assigned here from a DNA match to germline. The V gene end was trimmed by 4 bases and the J gene end by 6 bases; junction bases not matched to a gene: 9. The germline V gene encodes CDR1 GITISATS and CDR2 ISYDGTV (reference sequence). CDR3 length equals 17 residues. DNA for the CDR3: TGTGCCTTGTGGGACCGAATCAGAGAGTTGGGCAAAAAAATCAAGGTATTT. Translating gives CALWDRIRELGKKIKVF.

This clone was picked up a small number of times. The protein that TCRdb holds for this DNA derives from a much larger clone and differs from the translated DNA at residue 5, which likely indicates a read error; the protein shown here is translated from the DNA. J is TRGJ1 or TRGJ2 and V is TRGV5. The CDR3 is 14 amino acids. CDR1 is VINAFY and CDR2 is YDVSNSKD in the germline V gene. The CDR3 nucleotides are TGTGCCACCTGGAACAGTCAACGGAATTATAAGAAACTCTTT. As protein: CATWNSQRNYKKLF.

The sample holds a few counts of this clone. The mismatch at residue 16 between this DNA's translation and the TCRdb protein of a much larger clone likely reflects a read error; the protein shown is translated from the DNA. The V gene is listed as TRGV5; no J gene was called. Germline V gene lookup returns CDR1 VINAFY and CDR2 YDVSNSKD. The CDR3 runs 18 residues. CDR3 coding DNA: TGTGCCACCTGGGACAGGCGAGCACGCAGGAGTAGTGATTGGATCAGGACGTTT. As protein: CATWDRRARRSSDWIRTF.

In its sample, this clone was seen many times. The J gene is TRGJ1 or TRGJ2, the V gene TRGV8. The CDR3 extends over 12 amino acids. Germline V gene sequence: CDR1 VENAVY, CDR2 YDSYNSRV. J gave up 5 bases and V 4 bases, and 5 bases lay outside the gene matches. The CDR3 DNA reads as TGTGCCACCTGGGACAACCATTATAAGAAACTCTTT. Its protein product is CATWDNHYKKLF.

This clone was seen a few times. For this DNA, TCRdb reports the protein of a much larger clone, which diverges at residue 3, most likely from a read error; the protein presented here is translated directly from the DNA. The rearrangement uses TRGV4 and TRGJ1 or TRGJ2. The J gene was missing in TCRdb and was found by matching the end of the DNA to germline. This CDR3 contains 13 residues. CDR1 EGSTGY and CDR2 YDSYTSSV come from the germline V gene. In nucleotides, the CDR3 is TGTGCCATCTGGGATAACCCTATCTATAAGAAACTCTTT. The encoded protein is CAIWDNPIYKKLF.

For this clone: A far larger clone is one base from this, pointing to a likely read error. Other DNA sequences in this specimen translate into the identical CDR3. This rearrangement joins TRGV9 to TRGJ1 or TRGJ2. TCRdb is silent on the J gene; assignment here came from matching the DNA to germline. The CDR3 length is 14 residues. Germline lookup yields CDR1 GITISATS and CDR2 ISYDGTV (reference sequence). V lost 4 bases to trimming and J lost 4 bases; unmatched junction nucleotides: 10. CDR3 sequence (DNA): TGTGCCTTGTGGGAAGTGCATAACTATTATAAGAAACTCTTT. The encoded protein is CALWEVHNYYKKLF.